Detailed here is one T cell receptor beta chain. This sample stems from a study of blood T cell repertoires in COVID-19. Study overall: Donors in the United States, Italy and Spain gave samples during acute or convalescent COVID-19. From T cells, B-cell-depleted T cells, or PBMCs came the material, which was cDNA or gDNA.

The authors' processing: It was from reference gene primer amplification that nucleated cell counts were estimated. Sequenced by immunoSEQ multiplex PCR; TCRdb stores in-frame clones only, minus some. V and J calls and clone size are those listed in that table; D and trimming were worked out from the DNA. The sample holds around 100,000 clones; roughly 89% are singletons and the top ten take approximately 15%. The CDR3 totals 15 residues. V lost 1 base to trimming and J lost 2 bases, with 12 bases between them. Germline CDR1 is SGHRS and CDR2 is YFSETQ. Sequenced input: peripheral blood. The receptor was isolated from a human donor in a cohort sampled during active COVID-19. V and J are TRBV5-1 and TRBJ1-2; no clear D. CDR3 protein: CASSLNAGPNYGYTF. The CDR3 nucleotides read TGCGCCAGCAGCTTGAATGCCGGTCCCAACTATGGCTACACCTTC.